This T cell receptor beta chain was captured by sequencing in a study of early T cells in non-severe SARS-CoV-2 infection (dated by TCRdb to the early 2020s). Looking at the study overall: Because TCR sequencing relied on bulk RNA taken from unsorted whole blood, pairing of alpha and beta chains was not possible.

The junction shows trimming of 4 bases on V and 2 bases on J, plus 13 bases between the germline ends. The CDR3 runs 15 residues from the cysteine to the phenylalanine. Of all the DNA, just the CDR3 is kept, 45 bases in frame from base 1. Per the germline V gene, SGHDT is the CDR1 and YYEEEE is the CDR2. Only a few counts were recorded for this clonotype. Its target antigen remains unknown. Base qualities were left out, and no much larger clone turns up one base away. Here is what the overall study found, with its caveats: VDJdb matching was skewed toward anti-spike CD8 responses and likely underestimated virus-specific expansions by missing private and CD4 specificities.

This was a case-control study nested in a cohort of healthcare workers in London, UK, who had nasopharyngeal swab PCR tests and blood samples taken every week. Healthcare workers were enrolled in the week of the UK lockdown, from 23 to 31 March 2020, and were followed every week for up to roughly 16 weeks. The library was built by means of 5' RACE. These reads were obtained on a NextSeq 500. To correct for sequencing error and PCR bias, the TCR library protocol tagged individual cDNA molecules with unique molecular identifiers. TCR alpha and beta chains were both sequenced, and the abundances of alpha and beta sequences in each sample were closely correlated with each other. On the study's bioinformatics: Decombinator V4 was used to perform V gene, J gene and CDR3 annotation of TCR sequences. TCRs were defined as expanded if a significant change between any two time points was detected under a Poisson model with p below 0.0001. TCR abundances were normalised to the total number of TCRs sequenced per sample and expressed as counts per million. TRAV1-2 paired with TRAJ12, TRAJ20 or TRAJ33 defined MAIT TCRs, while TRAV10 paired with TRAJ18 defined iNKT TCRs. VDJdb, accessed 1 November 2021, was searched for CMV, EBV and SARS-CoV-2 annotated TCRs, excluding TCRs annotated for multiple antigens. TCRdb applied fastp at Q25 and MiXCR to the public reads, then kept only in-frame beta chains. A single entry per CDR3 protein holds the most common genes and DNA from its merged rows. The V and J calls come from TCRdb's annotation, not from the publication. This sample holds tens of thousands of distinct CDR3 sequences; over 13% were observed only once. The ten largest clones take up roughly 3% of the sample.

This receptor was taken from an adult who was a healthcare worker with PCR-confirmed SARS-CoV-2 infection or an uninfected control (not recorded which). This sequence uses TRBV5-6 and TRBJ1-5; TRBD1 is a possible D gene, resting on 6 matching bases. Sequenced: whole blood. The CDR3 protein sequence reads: CASSKGGEGNQPQHF. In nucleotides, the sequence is TGTGCCAGCAGCAAAGGGGGTGAGGGCAATCAGCCCCAGCATTTT.